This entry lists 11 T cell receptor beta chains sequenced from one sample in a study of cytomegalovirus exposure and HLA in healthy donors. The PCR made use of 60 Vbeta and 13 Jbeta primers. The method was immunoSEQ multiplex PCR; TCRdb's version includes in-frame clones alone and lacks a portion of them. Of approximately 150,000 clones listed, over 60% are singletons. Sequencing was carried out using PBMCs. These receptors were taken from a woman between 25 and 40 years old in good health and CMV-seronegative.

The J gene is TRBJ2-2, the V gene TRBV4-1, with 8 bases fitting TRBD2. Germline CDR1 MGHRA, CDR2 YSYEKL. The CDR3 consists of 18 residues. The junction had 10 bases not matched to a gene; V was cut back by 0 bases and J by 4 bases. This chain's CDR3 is CASSQDWSGSGGTGELFF. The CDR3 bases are TGCGCCAGCAGCCAAGATTGGAGCGGGAGTGGCGGCACCGGGGAGCTGTTTTTT.

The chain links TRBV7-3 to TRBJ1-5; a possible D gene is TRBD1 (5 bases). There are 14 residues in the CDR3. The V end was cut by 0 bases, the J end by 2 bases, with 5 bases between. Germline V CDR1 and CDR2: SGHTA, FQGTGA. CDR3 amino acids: CASSLTGGNQPQHF. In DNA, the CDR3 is TGTGCCAGCAGCTTAACAGGGGGCAATCAGCCCCAGCATTTT. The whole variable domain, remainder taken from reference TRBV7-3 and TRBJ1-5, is GAGVSQTPSNKVTEKGKYVELRCDPISGHTALYWYRQSLGQGPEFLIYFQGTGAADDSGLPNDRFFAVRPEGSVSTLKIQRTERGDSAVYLCASSLTGGNQPQHFGDGTRLSIL.

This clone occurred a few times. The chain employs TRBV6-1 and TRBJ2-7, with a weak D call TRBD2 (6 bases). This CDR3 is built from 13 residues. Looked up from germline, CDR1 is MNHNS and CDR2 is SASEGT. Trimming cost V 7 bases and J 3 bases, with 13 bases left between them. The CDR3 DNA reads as TGTGCCAGCACCGTTAGCGGAGACTACGAGCAGTACTTC. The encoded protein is CASTVSGDYEQYF.

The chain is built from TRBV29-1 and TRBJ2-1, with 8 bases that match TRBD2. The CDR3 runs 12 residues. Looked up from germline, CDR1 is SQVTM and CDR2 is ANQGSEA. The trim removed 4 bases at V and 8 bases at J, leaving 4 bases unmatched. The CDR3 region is CSVGGTSYEQFF. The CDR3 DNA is TGCAGCGTTGGTGGGACTAGTTATGAGCAGTTCTTC.

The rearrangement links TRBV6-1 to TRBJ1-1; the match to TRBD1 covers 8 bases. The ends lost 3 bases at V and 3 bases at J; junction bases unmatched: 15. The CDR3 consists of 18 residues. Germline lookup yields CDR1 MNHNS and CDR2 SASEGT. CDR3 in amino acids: CASSDFLPGQAFYTEAFF. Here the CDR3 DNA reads TGTGCCAGCAGTGATTTTTTACCGGGACAGGCGTTTTACACTGAAGCTTTCTTT.

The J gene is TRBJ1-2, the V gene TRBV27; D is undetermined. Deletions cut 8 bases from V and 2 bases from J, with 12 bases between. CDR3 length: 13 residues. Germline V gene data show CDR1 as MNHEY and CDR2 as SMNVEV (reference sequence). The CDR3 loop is CASAPGTNYGYTF. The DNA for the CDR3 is TGTGCCAGCGCACCCGGTACGAACTATGGCTACACCTTC.

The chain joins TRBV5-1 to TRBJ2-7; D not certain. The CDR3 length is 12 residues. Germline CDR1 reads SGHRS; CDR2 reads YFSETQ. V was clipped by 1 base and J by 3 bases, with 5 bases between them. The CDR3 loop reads CASSLLGYEQYF. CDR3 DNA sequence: TGCGCCAGCAGCTTGCTCGGCTACGAGCAGTACTTC.

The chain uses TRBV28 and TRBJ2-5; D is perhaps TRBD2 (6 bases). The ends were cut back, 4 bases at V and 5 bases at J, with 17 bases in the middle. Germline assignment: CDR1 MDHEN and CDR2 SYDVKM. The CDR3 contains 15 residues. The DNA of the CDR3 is TGTGCCAGCAGTTCCGTCCGGGAGATTAGGGAGACCCAGTACTTC. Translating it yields CASSSVREIRETQYF.

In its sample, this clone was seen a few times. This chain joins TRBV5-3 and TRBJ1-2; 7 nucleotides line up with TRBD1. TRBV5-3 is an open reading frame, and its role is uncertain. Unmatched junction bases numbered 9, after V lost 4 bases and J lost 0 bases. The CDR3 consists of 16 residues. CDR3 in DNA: TGTGCCAGAAGCGCGTTTGGGACAGCTACTAACTATGGCTACACCTTC. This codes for CARSAFGTATNYGYTF.

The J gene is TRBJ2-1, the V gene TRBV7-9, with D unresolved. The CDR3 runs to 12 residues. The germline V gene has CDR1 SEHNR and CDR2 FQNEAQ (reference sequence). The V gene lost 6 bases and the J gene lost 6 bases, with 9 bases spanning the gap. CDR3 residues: CASRYTPNEQFF. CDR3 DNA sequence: TGTGCCAGCAGATACACCCCCAATGAGCAGTTCTTC.

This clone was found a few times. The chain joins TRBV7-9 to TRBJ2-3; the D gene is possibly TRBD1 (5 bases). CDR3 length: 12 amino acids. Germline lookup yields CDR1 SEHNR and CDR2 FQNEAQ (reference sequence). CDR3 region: CSDDRYTDTQYF. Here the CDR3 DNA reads TGTTCCGACGACAGATATACAGATACGCAGTATTTT.